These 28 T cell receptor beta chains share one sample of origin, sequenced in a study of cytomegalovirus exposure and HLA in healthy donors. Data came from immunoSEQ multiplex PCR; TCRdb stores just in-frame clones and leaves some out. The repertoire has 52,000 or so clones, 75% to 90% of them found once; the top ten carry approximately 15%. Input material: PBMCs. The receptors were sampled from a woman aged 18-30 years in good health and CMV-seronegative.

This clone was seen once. The chain's CDR3 is CASSYSGQDWNEQFF. CDR3 in DNA: TGTGCCAGCAGTTACTCAGGACAGGATTGGAATGAGCAGTTCTTC. The chain recombines TRBV6-5 with TRBJ2-1; TRBD1 agrees at 7 bases. CDR1 is MNHEY, CDR2 SVGAGI, per germline. With 0 bases clipped from V and 7 bases from J, the junction kept 6 bases outside the gene matches. CDR3 length equals 15 residues.

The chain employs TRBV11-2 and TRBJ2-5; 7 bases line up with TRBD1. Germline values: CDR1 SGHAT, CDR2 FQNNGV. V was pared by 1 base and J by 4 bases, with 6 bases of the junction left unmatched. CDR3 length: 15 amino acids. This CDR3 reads CASSLVLGTAETQYF. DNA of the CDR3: TGTGCCAGCAGCTTAGTACTCGGGACAGCAGAGACCCAGTACTTC.

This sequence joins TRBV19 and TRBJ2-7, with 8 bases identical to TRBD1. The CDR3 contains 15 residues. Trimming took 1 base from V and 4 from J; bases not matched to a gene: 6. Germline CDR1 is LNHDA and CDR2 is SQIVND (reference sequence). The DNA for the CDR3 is TGTGCCAGTAGTATAGCCGCAGGGGGCTCGTACGAGCAGTACTTC. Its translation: CASSIAAGGSYEQYF.

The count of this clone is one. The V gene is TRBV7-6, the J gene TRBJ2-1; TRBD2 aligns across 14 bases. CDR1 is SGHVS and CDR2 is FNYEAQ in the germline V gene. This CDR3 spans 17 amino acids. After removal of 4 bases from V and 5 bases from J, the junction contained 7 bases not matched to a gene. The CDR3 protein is CASSWTSGGRINNEQFF. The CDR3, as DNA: TGTGCCAGCAGCTGGACTAGCGGGGGGCGAATTAACAATGAGCAGTTCTTC.

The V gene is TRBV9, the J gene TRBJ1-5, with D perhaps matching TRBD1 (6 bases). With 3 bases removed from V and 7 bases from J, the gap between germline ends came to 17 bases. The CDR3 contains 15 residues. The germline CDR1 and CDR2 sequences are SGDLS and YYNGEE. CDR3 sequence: CASSASGAPGQPQHF. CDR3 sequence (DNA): TGTGCCAGCAGCGCGTCAGGGGCGCCCGGGCAGCCCCAGCATTTT.

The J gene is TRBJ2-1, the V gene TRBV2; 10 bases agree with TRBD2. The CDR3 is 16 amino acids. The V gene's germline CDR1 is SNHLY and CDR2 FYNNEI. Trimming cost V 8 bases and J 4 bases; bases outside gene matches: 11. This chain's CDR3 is CASGPPQRGGYNEQFF. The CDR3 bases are TGTGCCAGCGGACCGCCCCAGCGGGGGGGATACAATGAGCAGTTCTTC.

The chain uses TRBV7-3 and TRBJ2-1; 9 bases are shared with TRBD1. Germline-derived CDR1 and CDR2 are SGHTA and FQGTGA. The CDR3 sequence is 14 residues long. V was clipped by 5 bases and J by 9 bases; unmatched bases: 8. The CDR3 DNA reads TGTGCCAGCAGCCCCGGGACAGGGCTTGGTGAGCAGTTCTTC. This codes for CASSPGTGLGEQFF.

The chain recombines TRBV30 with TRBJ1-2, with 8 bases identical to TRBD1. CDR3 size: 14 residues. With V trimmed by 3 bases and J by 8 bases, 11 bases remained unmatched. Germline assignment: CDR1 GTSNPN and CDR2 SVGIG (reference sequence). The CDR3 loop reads CAWRWGRGLVGYTF. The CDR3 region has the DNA TGTGCCTGGAGATGGGGCAGGGGGCTAGTCGGCTACACCTTC.

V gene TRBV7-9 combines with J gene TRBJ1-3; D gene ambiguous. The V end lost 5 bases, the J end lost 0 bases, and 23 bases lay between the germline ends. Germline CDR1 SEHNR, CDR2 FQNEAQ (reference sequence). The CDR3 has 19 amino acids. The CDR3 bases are TGTGCCAGCAGCCTAATGGGGAGGGCGCGGCGGAACTCTGGAAACACCATATATTTT. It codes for CASSLMGRARRNSGNTIYF.

The CDR3: CASSPGQAITAFF. The CDR3 coding sequence is TGTGCCAGCAGCCCGGGACAGGCGATTACGGCTTTCTTT. The chain carries TRBV28 and TRBJ1-1; 8 nucleotides agree with TRBD1. The CDR3 runs 13 residues. Trimming at V came to 6 bases and at J to 11 bases, leaving 11 bases not matched to a gene. Per germline, CDR1 MDHEN and CDR2 SYDVKM.

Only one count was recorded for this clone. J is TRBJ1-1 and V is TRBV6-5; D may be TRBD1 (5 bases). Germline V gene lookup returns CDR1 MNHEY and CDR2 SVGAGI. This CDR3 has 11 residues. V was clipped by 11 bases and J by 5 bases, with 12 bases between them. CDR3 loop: CAAGVGTEAFF. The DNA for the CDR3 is TGTGCCGCGGGGGTCGGGACTGAAGCTTTCTTT.

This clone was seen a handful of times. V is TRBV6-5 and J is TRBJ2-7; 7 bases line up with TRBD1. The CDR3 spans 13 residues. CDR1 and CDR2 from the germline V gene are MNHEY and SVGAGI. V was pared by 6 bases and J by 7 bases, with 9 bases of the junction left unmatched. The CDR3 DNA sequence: TGTGCCAGCAGACCAACAGGGGAAGAGGAGCAGTACTTC. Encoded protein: CASRPTGEEEQYF.

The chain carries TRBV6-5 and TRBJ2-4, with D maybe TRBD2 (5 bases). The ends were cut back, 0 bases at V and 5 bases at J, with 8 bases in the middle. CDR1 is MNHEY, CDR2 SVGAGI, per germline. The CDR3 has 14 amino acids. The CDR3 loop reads CASSYSWRENIQYF. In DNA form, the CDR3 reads TGTGCCAGCAGTTACTCGTGGCGGGAAAACATTCAGTACTTC.

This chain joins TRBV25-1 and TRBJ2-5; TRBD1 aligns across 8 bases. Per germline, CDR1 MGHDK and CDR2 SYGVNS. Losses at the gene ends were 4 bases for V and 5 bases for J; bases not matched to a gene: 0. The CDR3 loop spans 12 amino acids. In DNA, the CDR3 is TGTGCCAGCAGTGGGACAGGGGAGACCCAGTACTTC. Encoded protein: CASSGTGETQYF.

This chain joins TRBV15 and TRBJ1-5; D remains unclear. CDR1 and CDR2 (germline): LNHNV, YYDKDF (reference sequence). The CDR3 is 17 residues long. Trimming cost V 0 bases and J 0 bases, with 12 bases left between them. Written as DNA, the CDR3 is TGTGCCACCAGCAGAGAACGGGTCGGGTATAGCAATCAGCCCCAGCATTTT. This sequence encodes CATSRERVGYSNQPQHF.

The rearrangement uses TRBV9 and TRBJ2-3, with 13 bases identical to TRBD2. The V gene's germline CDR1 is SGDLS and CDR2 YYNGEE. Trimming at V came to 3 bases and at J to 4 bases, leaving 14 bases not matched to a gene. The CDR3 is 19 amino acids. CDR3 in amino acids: CASSAAGLAGSRGPDTQYF. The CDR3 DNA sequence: TGTGCCAGCAGCGCCGCGGGACTAGCGGGGTCGAGGGGGCCAGATACGCAGTATTTT.

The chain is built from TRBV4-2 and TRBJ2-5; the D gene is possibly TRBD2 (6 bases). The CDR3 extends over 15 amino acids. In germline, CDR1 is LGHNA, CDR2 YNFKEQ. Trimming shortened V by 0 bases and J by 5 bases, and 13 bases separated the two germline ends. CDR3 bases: TGTGCCAGCAGCCAAGATCGGGGGAAGGGCGAGACCCAGTACTTC. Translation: CASSQDRGKGETQYF.

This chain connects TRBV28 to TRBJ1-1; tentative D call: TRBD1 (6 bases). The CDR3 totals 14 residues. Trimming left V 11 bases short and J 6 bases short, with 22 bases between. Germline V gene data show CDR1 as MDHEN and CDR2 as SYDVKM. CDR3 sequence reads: CAGMTGTVGAEAFF. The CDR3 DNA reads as TGTGCCGGAATGACAGGTACCGTTGGGGCTGAAGCTTTCTTT.

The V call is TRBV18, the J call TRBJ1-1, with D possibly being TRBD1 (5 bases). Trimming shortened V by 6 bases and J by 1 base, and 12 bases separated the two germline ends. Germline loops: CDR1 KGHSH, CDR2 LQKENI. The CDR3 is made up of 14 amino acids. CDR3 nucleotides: TGTGCCAGCTCGCCGGGACTGGGGAACACTGAAGCTTTCTTT. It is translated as CASSPGLGNTEAFF.

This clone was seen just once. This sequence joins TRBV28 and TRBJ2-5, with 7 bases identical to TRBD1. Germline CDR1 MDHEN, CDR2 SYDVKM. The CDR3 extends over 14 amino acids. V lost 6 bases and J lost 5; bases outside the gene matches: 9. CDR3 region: CASSETGLGETQYF. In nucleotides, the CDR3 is TGTGCCAGCAGCGAGACAGGGTTAGGGGAGACCCAGTACTTC.

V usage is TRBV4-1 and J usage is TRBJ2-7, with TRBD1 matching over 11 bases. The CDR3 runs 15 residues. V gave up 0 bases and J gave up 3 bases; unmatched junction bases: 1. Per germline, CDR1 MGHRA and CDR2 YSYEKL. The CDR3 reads CASSQDGTGGYEQYF. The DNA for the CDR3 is TGCGCCAGCAGCCAAGACGGGACAGGGGGCTACGAGCAGTACTTC.

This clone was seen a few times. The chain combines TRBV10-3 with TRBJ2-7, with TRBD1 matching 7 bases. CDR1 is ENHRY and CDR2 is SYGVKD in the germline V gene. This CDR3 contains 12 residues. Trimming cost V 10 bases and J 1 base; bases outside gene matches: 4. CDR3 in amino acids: CATGQPSYEQYF. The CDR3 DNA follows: TGTGCCACGGGACAGCCTTCCTACGAGCAGTACTTC.

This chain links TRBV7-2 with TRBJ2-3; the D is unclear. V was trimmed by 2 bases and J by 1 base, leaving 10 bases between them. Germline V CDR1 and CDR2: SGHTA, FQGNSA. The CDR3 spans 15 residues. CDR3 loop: CASSLSSGGTDTQYF. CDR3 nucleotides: TGTGCCAGCAGCTTAAGTTCAGGCGGCACAGATACGCAGTATTTT. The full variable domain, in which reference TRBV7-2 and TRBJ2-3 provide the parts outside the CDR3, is GAGVSQSPSNKVTEKGKDVELRCDPISGHTALYWYRQSLGQGLEFLIYFQGNSAPDKSGLPSDRFSAERTGGSVSTLTIQRTQQEDSAVYLCASSLSSGGTDTQYFGPGTRLTVL.

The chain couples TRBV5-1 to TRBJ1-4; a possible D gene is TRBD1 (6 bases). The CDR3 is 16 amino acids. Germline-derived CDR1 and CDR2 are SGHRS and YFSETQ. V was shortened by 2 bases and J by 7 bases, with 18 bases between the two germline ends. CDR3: CASSFEQGPVPEKLFF. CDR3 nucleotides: TGCGCCAGCAGCTTCGAACAGGGACCGGTTCCTGAAAAACTGTTTTTT.

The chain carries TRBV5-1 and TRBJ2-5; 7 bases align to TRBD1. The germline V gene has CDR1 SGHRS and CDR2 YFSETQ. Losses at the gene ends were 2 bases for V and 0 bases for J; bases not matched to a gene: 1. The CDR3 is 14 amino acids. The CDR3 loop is CASSLGTDQETQYF. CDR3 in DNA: TGCGCCAGCAGCTTAGGGACAGACCAAGAGACCCAGTACTTC.

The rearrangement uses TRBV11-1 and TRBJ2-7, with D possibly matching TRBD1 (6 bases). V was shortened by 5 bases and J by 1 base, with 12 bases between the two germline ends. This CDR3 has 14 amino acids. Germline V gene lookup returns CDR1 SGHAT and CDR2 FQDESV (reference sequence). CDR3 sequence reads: CASSEQGYSYEQYF. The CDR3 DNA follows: TGTGCCAGCAGCGAACAGGGTTATTCCTACGAGCAGTACTTC.

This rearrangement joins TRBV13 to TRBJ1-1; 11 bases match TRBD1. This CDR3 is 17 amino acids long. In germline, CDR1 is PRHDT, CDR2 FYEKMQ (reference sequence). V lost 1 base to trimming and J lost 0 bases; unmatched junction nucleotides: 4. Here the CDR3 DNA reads TGTGCCAGCAGCTTAGCGGGACAGGGGGGGATGAACACTGAAGCTTTCTTT. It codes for CASSLAGQGGMNTEAFF.

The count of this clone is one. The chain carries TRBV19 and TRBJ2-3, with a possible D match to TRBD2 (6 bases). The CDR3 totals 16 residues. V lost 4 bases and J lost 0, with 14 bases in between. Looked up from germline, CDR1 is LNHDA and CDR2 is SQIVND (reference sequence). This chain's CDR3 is CASSRSLAESTDTQYF. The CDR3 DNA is TGTGCCAGTAGTAGGTCGTTAGCGGAAAGCACAGATACGCAGTATTTT.